This T cell receptor (beta chain) emerged from a study of control samples from healthy donors and cancer patients. Losses at the gene ends were 4 bases for V and 0 bases for J; bases not matched to a gene: 6. Germline V lookup: CDR1 MDHEN, CDR2 SYDVKM. CDR3 length: 18 amino acids. Some clones are missing from TCRdb's copy, which holds only in-frame ones; the method was immunoSEQ multiplex PCR. The data hold approximately 60,000 clones, with about nine tenths observed a single time. The clonotype comes from a woman aged 50 to 65 with colorectal cancer. The material sequenced was PBMCs. This chain links TRBV28 with TRBJ2-6, with 10 bases identical to TRBD2. CDR3 nucleotide sequence: TGTGCCAGCAGTTCACTAGCGGGGCCCCTCTCTGGGGCCAACGTCCTGACTTTC. As protein: CASSSLAGPLSGANVLTF.